Below, 20 T cell receptor beta chains from the same sample are listed, as sequenced in a study of CD8+ T cells in alopecia areata. TCR sequencing used cDNA made by reverse transcription of extracted RNA. TCRdb keeps only in-frame clones here, not all; method: immunoSEQ multiplex PCR. The sample holds about 37,000 clones, around 57% seen once. For a few of the biomarker-study patients, the CD4+ cells were further sorted so as to obtain CD25+CD127- cells. Sequenced: CD4+ Tregs sorted from blood. Receptors originate from a human donor with alopecia areata.

This clone has more than one count but fewer than ten. The chain recombines TRBV4-1 with TRBJ1-1; TRBD1 aligns across 9 bases. Germline V lookup: CDR1 MGHRA, CDR2 YSYEKL. This CDR3 has 16 amino acids. J lost 0 bases, V lost 3 bases, and 5 bases had no gene match. This CDR3 reads CASSQGRDRVNTEAFF. The DNA of the CDR3 is TGCGCCAGCAGCCAGGGCCGGGACAGGGTGAACACTGAAGCTTTCTTT.

The genes are TRBV29-1 and TRBJ1-5; D remains ambiguous. CDR1 and CDR2 (germline): SQVTM, ANQGSEA. The V gene lost 7 bases and the J gene lost 4 bases, with 20 bases spanning the gap. CDR3 length: 15 amino acids. The CDR3 nucleotides are TGCAGCGAGCTCCCCGGTAATGTTGCAAATCAGCCCCAGCATTTT. This translates into CSELPGNVANQPQHF. Full variable domain (outside the CDR3, taken from reference TRBV29-1 and TRBJ1-5): SAVISQKPSRDICQRGTSLTIQCQVDSQVTMMFWYRQQPGQSLTLIATANQGSEATYESGFVIDKFPISRPNLTFSTLTVSNMSPEDSSIYLCSELPGNVANQPQHFGDGTRLSIL.

There are a few counts of this clone. The rearrangement uses TRBV29-1 and TRBJ2-5; TRBD2 might be the D (5 bases). The J call is in doubt because the DNA end fits TRBJ2-7 better. The CDR3 totals 13 residues. Per germline, CDR1 SQVTM and CDR2 ANQGSEA. The CDR3 coding sequence is TGCAGCGTAGCCGGTACTAGGGCCTACGAGCAGTACTTC. Translated, it gives CSVAGTRAYEQYF.

This clone was seen a few times. The DNA of the CDR3 is TGTGCCAGCAGTTACCAGTCTAGCGTGGGCGGGGAGCTGTTTTTT. It is translated as CASSYQSSVGGELFF. The V call is TRBV6-5, the J call TRBJ2-2; D possibly corresponds to TRBD2 (6 bases). The ends were cut back, 2 bases at V and 7 bases at J, with 14 bases in the middle. CDR1 and CDR2 (germline): MNHEY, SVGAGI. This CDR3 has 15 residues.

The chain uses TRBV5-1 and TRBJ2-2; D may correspond to TRBD1 or TRBD2 (5 bases each). From germline, CDR1 is SGHRS and CDR2 YFSETQ. Trimming took off 0 bases at V and 5 bases at J, with 11 bases between the two ends. The CDR3 consists of 15 residues. Here the CDR3 reads CASSLGGAGTGELFF. The CDR3 DNA follows: TGCGCCAGCAGCTTGGGAGGGGCTGGGACCGGGGAGCTGTTTTTT.

The chain has TRBV14 and TRBJ1-5; D unresolved. Germline values: CDR1 SGHDN, CDR2 FVKESK. CDR3 length: 14 residues. Between the trimmed V and J ends, which lost 1 base and 0 bases, there was a span of 4 bases. The CDR3 sequence: CASSQAGSNQPQHF. The CDR3 DNA is TGTGCCAGCAGCCAAGCCGGTAGCAATCAGCCCCAGCATTTT.

About this clone: One end of the junction is discordant with germline, which a read error may explain. The genes are TRBV7-7 and TRBJ2-1; TRBD1 matches 8 bases. Per the germline V gene, CDR1 is SSHAT and CDR2 is FNYEAQ (reference sequence). The CDR3 length is 13 residues. CDR3: CASSLWTGNEQFF. CDR3 DNA: TGTGCTAGCAGCTTATGGACAGGGAATGAGCAGTTCTTC.

The rearrangement links TRBV4-3 to TRBJ2-1; 8 bases align to TRBD2. Unmatched junction bases numbered 8, after V lost 4 bases and J lost 0 bases. Germline CDR1 and CDR2: LGHNA and YSLEER. The length of the CDR3 is 17 residues. CDR3 protein: CASSPNGGRSSYNEQFF. The CDR3 DNA sequence: TGCGCCAGCAGCCCCAATGGCGGGAGGAGCTCCTACAATGAGCAGTTCTTC.

This chain connects TRBV7-3 to TRBJ1-1, with D unresolved. The germline gives CDR1 SGHTA, CDR2 FQGTGA. The CDR3 spans 14 residues. Trimming left V 4 bases short and J 0 bases short, with 9 bases between. The CDR3 bases are TGTGCCAGCAGCTCATTTACAGTGAACACTGAAGCTTTCTTT. Translated: CASSSFTVNTEAFF.

This clone came up a few times. This chain uses TRBV5-4 with TRBJ2-5; TRBD2 agrees at 9 bases. Looked up from germline, CDR1 is SGHNT and CDR2 is YYREEE (reference sequence). The CDR3 consists of 17 residues. The J segment lost 4 bases and the V segment lost 1 base, leaving 11 bases of the junction unmatched. CDR3 in amino acids: CASSLRPQRGAVETQYF. CDR3 nucleotides: TGTGCCAGCAGCTTGAGGCCTCAGCGGGGGGCCGTAGAGACCCAGTACTTC.

The chain carries TRBV5-1 and TRBJ2-3, with 12 nucleotides matching TRBD1. The trim removed 5 bases at V and 3 bases at J, leaving 7 bases unmatched. Germline loops: CDR1 SGHRS, CDR2 YFSETQ. CDR3 length equals 16 residues. CDR3 region: CASRERGQGATDTQYF. CDR3 DNA: TGCGCCAGCAGAGAACGGGGACAGGGGGCAACAGATACGCAGTATTTT.

This chain connects TRBV7-2 to TRBJ1-3, with a possible D match to TRBD1 (5 bases). Germline V gene data show CDR1 as SGHTA and CDR2 as FQGNSA. The CDR3 totals 15 residues. V was cut by 4 bases and J by 0 bases, with 10 bases left in between. CDR3 coding DNA: TGTGCCAGCAGCTACCAGGGAGCCTCTGGAAACACCATATATTTT. Protein: CASSYQGASGNTIYF.

This clone was counted only a few times. J is TRBJ2-5 and V is TRBV7-9; 12 bases fit TRBD2. Trimming removed 3 bases from V and 4 bases from J; junction bases left unmatched: 0. CDR3 length: 14 amino acids. CDR1 is SEHNR, CDR2 FQNEAQ, per germline (reference sequence). DNA for the CDR3: TGTGCCAGCAGCTTGGGACTAGCGGGAGAGACCCAGTACTTC. Its protein is CASSLGLAGETQYF.

This chain uses TRBV4-2 with TRBJ2-7; 9 bases line up with TRBD1. CDR1 is LGHNA and CDR2 is YNFKEQ in the germline V gene. The V and J ends lost 4 bases and 5 bases, in that order; junction bases with no gene match: 3. This CDR3 is built from 13 residues. The CDR3: CASSRDRDHEQYF. The CDR3 region has the DNA TGTGCCAGCAGCCGGGACAGGGACCACGAGCAGTACTTC.

This clone was detected only a few times. The V and J genes are TRBV5-4 and TRBJ2-7; 7 bases are a match to TRBD1. V gave up 3 bases and J gave up 6 bases; unmatched junction bases: 3. The CDR3 has 12 residues. CDR1 is SGHNT, CDR2 YYREEE, per germline (reference sequence). CDR3 coding DNA: TGTGCCAGCAGCTATACAGGGGTCGAGCAGTACTTC. It is translated as CASSYTGVEQYF.

The chain carries TRBV9 and TRBJ2-3, with D unclear. CDR1 and CDR2 (germline): SGDLS, YYNGEE. The V end was cut by 2 bases, the J end by 3 bases, with 10 bases between. The CDR3 has 14 residues. The CDR3 is CASSVGRLTDTQYF. CDR3 DNA: TGTGCCAGCAGCGTTGGAAGGTTAACAGATACGCAGTATTTT.

There are a few counts of this clone. This chain links TRBV27 with TRBJ2-7, with TRBD1 matching 8 bases. The CDR3 has 14 amino acids. Germline CDR1 MNHEY, CDR2 SMNVEV (reference sequence). The V and J ends lost 3 bases and 7 bases, in that order; junction bases with no gene match: 8. For the CDR3, the DNA is TGTGCCAGCAGTTTTGCAGGGGGCGGATCGGAGCAGTACTTC. Translated: CASSFAGGGSEQYF.

In DNA form, the CDR3 reads TGTGCCAGTAGTATAGCTGGGGGAGGCCAAGCCGGGGAGCTGTTTTTT. Its protein product is CASSIAGGGQAGELFF. The chain has TRBV19 and TRBJ2-2; D may be TRBD2 (6 bases). V was cut by 1 base and J by 6 bases, with 15 bases left in between. The CDR3 is 16 amino acids. In germline, CDR1 is LNHDA, CDR2 SQIVND (reference sequence).

The chain employs TRBV5-5 and TRBJ1-2; no firm D call. V shed 2 bases and J shed 1 base, with 3 bases lying between them. Germline-derived CDR1 and CDR2 are SGHKS and YYEKEE (reference sequence). The CDR3 has 12 amino acids. The CDR3 spells CASSFYNYGYTF. The CDR3 DNA is TGTGCCAGCAGCTTTTATAACTATGGCTACACCTTC.

This chain links TRBV7-3 with TRBJ2-1; 7 bases agree with TRBD1. From germline, CDR1 is SGHTA and CDR2 FQGTGA. The CDR3 has 15 residues. V was clipped by 5 bases and J by 5 bases; unmatched bases: 9. For the CDR3, the DNA is TGTGCCAGCAGCACATCACAGGGGTCCCACAATGAGCAGTTCTTC. This translates into CASSTSQGSHNEQFF.